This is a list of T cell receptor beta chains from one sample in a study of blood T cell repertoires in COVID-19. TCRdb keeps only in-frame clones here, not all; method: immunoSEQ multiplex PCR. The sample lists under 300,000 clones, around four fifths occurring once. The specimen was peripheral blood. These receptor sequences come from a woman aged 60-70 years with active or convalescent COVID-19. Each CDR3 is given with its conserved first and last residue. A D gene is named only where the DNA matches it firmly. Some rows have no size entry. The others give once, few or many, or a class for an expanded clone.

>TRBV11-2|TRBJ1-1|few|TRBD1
TGTGCCAGCAGCACCACCGGGACAGGCTACACTGAAGCTTTCTTT
CASSTTGTGYTEAFF
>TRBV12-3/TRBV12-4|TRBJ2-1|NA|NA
TGTGCCAGCAGTTTAAGTCGGTACAATGAGCAGTTCTTC
CASSLSRYNEQFF
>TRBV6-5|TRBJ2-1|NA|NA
TGTGCCAGCGGCCAAGACAGAGACTCCTACAATGAGCAGTTCTTC
CASGQDRDSYNEQFF
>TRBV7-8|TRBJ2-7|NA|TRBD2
TGTGCCAGCAAGGCCGGGAGGATCTACGAGCAGTACTTC
CASKAGRIYEQYF
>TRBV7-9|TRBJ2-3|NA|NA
TGTGCCAGCAGCTCCATGGATACGCAGTATTTT
CASSSMDTQYF
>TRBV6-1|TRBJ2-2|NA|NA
TGTGCCAGCAGTGGGCCCCTTGACAGGTTCGACACCGGGGAGCTGTTTTTT
CASSGPLDRFDTGELFF
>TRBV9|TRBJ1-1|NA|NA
TGTGCCAGCAGCGTAGCGATGGCGGGAGAGAACACTGAAGCTTTCTTT
CASSVAMAGENTEAFF
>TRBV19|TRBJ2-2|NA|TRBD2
TGTGCCAGTAGTCTCCCTAGCGGGAGGGACTACACCGGGGAGCTGTTTTTT
CASSLPSGRDYTGELFF
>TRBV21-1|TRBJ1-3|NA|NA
TGTGCCAGTATGGGACACCGAAACACCATATATTTT
CASMGHRNTIYF
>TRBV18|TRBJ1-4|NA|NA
TGTGCCAGCTCAAATGACAGGCTGAATGAAAAACTGTTTTTT
CASSNDRLNEKLFF
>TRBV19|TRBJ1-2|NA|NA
TGTGCCAGTAGTATAGACGCAGACAGGGGCTACACCTTC
CASSIDADRGYTF